This record concerns one T cell receptor beta chain sequence. Its antigen is currently unknown. These data originate in a study of T cells in tuberculosis. This CDR3 contains 14 residues. Germline CDR1 MGHRA, CDR2 YSYEKL. Germline trimming cut 1 base from V and 14 bases from J; bases unmatched to any gene: 11. General study points: Shorter CDR3-alpha in active tuberculosis partly drove smaller distances.

Some clones are missing from TCRdb's copy, which holds only in-frame ones; the method was immunoSEQ multiplex PCR. The profile shows approximately 29,000 clones, roughly 90% of them singletons. Latent tuberculosis screening used tuberculin skin test and IGRA at entry. The sequenced sample was PBMCs. The clonotype was recovered from a donor aged 10 to 29 with latent tuberculosis or without tuberculosis infection. The chain recombines TRBV4-1 with TRBJ1-2; 9 nucleotides align to TRBD1. The CDR3 reads CASSQARRGQGRTF. CDR3 bases: TGCGCCAGCAGCCAAGCCCGGCGGGGACAGGGTCGTACCTTC.